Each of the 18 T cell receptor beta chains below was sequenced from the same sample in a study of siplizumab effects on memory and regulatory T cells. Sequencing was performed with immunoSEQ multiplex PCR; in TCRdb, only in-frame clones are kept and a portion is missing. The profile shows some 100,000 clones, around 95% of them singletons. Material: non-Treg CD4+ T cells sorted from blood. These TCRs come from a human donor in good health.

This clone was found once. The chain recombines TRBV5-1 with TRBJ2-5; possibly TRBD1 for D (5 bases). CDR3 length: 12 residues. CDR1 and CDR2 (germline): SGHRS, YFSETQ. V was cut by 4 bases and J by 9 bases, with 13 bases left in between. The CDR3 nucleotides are TGCGCCAGCAGCCGGGCCGTAGGGGCCCAGTACTTC. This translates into CASSRAVGAQYF. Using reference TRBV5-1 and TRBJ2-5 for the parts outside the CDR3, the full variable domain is KAGVTQTPRYLIKTRGQQVTLSCSPISGHRSVSWYQQTPGQGLQFLFEYFSETQRNKGNFPGRFSGRQFSNSRSEMNVSTLELGDSALYLCASSRAVGAQYFGPGTRLLVL.

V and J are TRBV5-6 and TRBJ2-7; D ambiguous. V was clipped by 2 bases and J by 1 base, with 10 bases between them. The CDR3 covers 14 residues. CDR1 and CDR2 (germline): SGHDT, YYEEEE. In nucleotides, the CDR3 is TGTGCCAGCAGCTTCGAGCGAGTTTCCTACGAGCAGTACTTC. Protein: CASSFERVSYEQYF.

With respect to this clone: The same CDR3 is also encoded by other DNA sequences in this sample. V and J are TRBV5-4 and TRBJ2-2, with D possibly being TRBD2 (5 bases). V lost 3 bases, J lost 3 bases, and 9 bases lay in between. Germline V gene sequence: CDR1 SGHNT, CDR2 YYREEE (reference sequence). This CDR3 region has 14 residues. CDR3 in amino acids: CASSSDWDTGELFF. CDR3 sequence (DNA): TGTGCCAGCAGCTCGGACTGGGACACCGGGGAGCTGTTTTTT.

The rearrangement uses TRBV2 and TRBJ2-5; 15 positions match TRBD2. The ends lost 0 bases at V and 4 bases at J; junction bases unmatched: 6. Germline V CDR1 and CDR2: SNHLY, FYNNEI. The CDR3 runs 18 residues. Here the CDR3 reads CASSEAWTSGGATETQYF. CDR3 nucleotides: TGTGCCAGCAGTGAAGCCTGGACTAGCGGGGGGGCCACAGAGACCCAGTACTTC.

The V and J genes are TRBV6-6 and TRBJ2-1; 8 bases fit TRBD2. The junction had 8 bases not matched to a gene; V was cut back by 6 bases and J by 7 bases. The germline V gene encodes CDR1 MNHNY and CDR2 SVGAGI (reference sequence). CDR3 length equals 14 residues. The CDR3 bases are TGTGCCAGCAGCCAACGGGGGGGCGGGAATGAGCAGTTCTTC. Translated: CASSQRGGGNEQFF.

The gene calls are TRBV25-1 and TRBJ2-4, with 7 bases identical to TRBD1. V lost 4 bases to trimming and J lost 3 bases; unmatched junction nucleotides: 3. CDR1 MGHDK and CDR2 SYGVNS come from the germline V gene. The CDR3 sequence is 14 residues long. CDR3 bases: TGTGCCAGCAGTGCCAGACAGGGCAAAAACATTCAGTACTTC. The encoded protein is CASSARQGKNIQYF. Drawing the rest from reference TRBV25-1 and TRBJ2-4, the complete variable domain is EADIYQTPRYLVIGTGKKITLECSQTMGHDKMYWYQQDPGMELHLIHYSYGVNSTEKGDLSSESTVSRIRTEHFPLTLESARPSHTSQYLCASSARQGKNIQYFGAGTRLSVL.

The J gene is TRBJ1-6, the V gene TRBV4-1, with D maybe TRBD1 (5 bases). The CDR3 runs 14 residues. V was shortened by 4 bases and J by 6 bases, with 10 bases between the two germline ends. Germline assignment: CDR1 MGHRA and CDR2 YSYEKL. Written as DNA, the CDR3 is TGCGCCAGCAGCCTTACAGGAACTAATTCACCCCTCCACTTT. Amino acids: CASSLTGTNSPLHF.

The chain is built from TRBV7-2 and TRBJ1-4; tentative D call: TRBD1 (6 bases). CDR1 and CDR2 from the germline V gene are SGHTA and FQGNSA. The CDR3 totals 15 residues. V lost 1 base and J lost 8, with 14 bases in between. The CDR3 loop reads CASSLGGAGHEKLFF. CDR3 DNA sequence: TGTGCCAGCAGCTTAGGGGGGGCAGGACACGAAAAACTGTTTTTT.

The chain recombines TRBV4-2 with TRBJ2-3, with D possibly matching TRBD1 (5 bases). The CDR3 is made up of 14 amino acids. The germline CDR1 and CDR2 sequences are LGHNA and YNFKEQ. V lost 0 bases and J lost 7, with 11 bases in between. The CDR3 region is CASSQDLQGNTQYF. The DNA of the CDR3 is TGTGCCAGCAGCCAAGATCTGCAGGGCAATACGCAGTATTTT.

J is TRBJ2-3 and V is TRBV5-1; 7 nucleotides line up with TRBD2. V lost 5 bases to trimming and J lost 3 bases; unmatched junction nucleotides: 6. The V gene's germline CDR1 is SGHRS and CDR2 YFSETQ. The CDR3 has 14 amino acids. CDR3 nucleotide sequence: TGCGCCAGCAGGCGGGACTACGTAACAGATACGCAGTATTTT. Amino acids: CASRRDYVTDTQYF.

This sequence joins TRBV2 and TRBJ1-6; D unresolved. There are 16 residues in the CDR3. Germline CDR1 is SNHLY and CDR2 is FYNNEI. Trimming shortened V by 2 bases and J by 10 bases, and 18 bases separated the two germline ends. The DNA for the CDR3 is TGTGCCAGCAGTGAACCATTAGGAAGGGCACGGTCACCCCTCCACTTT. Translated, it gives CASSEPLGRARSPLHF. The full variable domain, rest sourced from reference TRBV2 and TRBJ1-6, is EPEVTQTPSHQVTQMGQEVILRCVPISNHLYFYWYRQILGQKVEFLVSFYNNEISEKSEIFDDQFSVERPDGSNFTLKIRSTKLEDSAMYFCASSEPLGRARSPLHFGNGTRLTVT.

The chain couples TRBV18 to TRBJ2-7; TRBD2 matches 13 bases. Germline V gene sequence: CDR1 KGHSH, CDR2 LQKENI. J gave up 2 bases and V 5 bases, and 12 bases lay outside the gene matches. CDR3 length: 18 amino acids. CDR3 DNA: TGTGCCAGCTCAGCGAACGAGGGACTAGCGGGGTTAGCCTACGAGCAGTACTTC. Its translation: CASSANEGLAGLAYEQYF.

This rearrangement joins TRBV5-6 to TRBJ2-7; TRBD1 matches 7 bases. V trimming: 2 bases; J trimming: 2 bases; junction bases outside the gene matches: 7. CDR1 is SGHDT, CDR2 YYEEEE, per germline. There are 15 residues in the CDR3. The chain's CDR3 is CASSFSRGNTYEQYF. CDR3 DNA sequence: TGTGCCAGCAGCTTTTCCAGGGGGAATACCTACGAGCAGTACTTC.

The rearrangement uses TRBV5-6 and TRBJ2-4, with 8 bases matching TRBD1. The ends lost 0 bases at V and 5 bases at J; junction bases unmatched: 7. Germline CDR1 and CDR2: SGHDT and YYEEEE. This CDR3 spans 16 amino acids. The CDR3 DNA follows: TGTGCCAGCAGCTTGGAGTTGGGACAGGTCCAAAACATTCAGTACTTC. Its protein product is CASSLELGQVQNIQYF.

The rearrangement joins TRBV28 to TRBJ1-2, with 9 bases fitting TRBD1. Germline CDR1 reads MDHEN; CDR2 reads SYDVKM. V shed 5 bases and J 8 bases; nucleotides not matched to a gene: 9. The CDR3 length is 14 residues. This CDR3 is CASSINRGHGGYTF. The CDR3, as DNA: TGTGCCAGCAGTATCAACAGGGGGCATGGAGGCTACACCTTC.

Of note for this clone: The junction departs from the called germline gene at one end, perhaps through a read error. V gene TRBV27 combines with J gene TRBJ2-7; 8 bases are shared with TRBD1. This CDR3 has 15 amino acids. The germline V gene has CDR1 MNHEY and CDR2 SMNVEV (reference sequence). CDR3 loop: CASSLSPGQGWSQYF. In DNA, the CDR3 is TGTGCCAGCAGTCTATCCCCAGGACAGGGTTGGTCGCAGTACTTC.

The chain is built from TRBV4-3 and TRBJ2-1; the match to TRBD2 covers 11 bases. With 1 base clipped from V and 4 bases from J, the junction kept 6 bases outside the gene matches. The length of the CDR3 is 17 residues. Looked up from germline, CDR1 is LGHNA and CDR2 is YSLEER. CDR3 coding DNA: TGCGCCAGCAGCCAAGTTAGCGGGGGGGCCAATTACAATGAGCAGTTCTTC. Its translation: CASSQVSGGANYNEQFF.

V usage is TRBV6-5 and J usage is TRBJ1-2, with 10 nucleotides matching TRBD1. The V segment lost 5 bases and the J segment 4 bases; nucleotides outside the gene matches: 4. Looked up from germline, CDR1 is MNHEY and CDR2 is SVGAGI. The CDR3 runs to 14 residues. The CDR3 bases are TGTGCCAGCAGTCAGGGACAGGGGTTCTATGGCTACACCTTC. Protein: CASSQGQGFYGYTF.